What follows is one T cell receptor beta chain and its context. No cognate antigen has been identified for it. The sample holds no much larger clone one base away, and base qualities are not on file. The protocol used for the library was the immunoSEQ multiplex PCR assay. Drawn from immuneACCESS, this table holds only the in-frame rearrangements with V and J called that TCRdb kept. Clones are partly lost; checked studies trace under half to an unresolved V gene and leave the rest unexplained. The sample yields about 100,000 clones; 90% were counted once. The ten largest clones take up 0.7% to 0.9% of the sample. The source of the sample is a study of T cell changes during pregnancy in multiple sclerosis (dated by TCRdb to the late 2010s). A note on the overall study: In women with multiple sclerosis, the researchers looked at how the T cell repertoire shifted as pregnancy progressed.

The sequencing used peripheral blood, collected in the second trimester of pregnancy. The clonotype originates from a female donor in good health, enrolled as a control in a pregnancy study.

The DNA sequence reads TGTGCCAGCATAAACCCCGGACAGGCCACTGAAGCTTTCTTT. This yields the protein CASINPGQATEAFF. The chain uses TRBV2 and TRBJ1-1; 7 bases in the middle match TRBD1. The germline V gene specifies SNHLY as CDR1 and FYNNEI as CDR2. Germline trimming amounts to 7 bases on V and 4 bases on J, with 9 as the count of junction bases outside the gene matches. The CDR3, cysteine through phenylalanine, is 14 amino acids long. Just CDR3 DNA is preserved here, 42 bases in frame from base 1.